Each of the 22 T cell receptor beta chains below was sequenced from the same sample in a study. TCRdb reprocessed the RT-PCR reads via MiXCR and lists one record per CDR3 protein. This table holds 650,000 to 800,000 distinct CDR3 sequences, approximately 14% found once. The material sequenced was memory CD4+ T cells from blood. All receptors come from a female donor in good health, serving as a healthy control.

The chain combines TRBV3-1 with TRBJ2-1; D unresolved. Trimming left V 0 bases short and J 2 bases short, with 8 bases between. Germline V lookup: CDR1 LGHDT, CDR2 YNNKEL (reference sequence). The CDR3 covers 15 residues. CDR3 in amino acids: CASSQDQLAYNEQFF. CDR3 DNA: TGTGCCAGCAGCCAAGACCAGTTAGCCTACAATGAGCAGTTCTTC.

CDR3 residues: CASSLGNRDEQYF. In DNA form, the CDR3 reads TGTGCCAGCAGCTTAGGGAACCGTGACGAGCAGTACTTC. The chain recombines TRBV5-6 with TRBJ2-7, with D hard to call. CDR3 length equals 13 residues. Germline V gene lookup returns CDR1 SGHDT and CDR2 YYEEEE. V lost 2 bases and J 5 bases, leaving 11 bases between the germline ends. Combining the CDR3 with reference TRBV5-6 and TRBJ2-7 gives the whole variable domain DAGVTQSPTHLIKTRGQQVTLRCSPKSGHDTVSWYQQALGQGPQFIFQYYEEEERQRGNFPDRFSGHQFPNYSSELNVNALLLGDSALYLCASSLGNRDEQYFGPGTRLTVT.

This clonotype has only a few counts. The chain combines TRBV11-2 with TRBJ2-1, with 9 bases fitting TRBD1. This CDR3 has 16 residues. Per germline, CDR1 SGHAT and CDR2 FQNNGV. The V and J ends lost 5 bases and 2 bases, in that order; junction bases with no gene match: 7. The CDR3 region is CASSRTDRGAYNEQFF. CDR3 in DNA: TGTGCCAGCAGCAGAACGGACAGGGGCGCCTACAATGAGCAGTTCTTC.

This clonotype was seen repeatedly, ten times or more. The CDR3 loop reads CAWSFNYGYTF. The CDR3, as DNA: TGTGCCTGGAGTTTCAACTATGGCTACACCTTC. V gene TRBV30 combines with J gene TRBJ1-2; D is unresolved. The CDR3 totals 11 residues. The germline gives CDR1 GTSNPN, CDR2 SVGIG (reference sequence). Trimming left V 2 bases short and J 2 bases short, with 3 bases between.

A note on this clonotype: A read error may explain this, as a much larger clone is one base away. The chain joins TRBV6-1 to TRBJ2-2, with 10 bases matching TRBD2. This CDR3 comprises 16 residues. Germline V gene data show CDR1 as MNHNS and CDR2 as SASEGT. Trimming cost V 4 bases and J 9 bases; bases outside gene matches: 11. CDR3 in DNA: TGTGCCAGCAGTGGACAGGGACTAGCGACGACCAGGGAGCTGTTTTTT. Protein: CASSGQGLATTRELFF.

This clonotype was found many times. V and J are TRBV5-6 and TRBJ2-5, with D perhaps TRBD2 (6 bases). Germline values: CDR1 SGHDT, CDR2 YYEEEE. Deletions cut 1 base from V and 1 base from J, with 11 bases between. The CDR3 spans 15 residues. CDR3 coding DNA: TGTGCCAGCAGCTTGAGGGAGGTGGTCCAAGAGACCCAGTACTTC. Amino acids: CASSLREVVQETQYF.

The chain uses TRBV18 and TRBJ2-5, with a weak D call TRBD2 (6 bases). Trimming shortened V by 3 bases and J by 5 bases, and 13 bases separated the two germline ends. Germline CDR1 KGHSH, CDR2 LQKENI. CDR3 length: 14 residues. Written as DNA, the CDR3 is TGTGCCAGCTCACCTCCGGGGCTAGCGGAGACCCAGTACTTC. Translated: CASSPPGLAETQYF.

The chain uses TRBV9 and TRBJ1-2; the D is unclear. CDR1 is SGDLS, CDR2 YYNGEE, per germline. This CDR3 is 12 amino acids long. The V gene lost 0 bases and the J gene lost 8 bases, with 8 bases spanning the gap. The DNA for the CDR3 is TGTGCCAGCAGCGTAGTGGGCCGAGGCTACACCTTC. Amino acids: CASSVVGRGYTF.

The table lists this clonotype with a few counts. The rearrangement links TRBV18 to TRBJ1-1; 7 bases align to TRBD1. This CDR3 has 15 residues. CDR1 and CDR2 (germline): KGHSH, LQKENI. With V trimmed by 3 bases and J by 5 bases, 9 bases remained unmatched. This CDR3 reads CASSPNRDSSTEAFF. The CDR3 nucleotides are TGTGCCAGCTCACCTAACCGGGACAGTAGTACTGAAGCTTTCTTT.

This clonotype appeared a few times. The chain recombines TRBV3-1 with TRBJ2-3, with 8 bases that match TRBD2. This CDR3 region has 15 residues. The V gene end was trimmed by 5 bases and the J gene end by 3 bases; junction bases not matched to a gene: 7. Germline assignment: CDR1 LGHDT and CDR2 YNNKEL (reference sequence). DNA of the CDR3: TGTGCCAGCAGCGGGACTAGAAACCCGACAGATACGCAGTATTTT. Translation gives CASSGTRNPTDTQYF.

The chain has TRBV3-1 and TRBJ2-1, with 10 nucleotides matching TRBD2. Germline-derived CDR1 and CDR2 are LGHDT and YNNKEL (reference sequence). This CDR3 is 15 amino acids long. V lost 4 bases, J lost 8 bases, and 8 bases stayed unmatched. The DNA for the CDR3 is TGTGCCAGCAGCCCCAGCGGGAGGGATCGGGATGAGCAGTTCTTC. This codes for CASSPSGRDRDEQFF.

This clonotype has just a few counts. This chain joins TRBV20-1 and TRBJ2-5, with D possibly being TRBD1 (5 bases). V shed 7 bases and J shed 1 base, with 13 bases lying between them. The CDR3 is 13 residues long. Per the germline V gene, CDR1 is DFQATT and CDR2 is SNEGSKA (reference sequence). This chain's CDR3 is CSEAMTAQETQYF. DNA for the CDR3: TGCAGTGAAGCAATGACAGCCCAAGAGACCCAGTACTTC.

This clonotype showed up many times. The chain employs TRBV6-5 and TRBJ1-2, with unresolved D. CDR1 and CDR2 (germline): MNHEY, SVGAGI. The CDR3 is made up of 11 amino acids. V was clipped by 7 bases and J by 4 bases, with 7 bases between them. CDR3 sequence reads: CASKRGYGYTF. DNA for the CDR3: TGTGCCAGCAAACGGGGCTATGGCTACACCTTC.

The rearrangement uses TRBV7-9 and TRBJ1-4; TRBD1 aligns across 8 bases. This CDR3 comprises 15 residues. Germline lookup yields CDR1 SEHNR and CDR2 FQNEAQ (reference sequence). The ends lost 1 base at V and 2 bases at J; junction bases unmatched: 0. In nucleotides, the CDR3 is TGTGCCAGCAGCTTAGGACAGGGGACTAATGAAAAACTGTTTTTT. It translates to CASSLGQGTNEKLFF. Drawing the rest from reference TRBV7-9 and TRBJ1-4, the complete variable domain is DTGVSQNPRHKITKRGQNVTFRCDPISEHNRLYWYRQTLGQGPEFLTYFQNEAQLEKSRLLSDRFSAERPKGSFSTLEIQRTEQGDSAMYLCASSLGQGTNEKLFFGSGTQLSVL.

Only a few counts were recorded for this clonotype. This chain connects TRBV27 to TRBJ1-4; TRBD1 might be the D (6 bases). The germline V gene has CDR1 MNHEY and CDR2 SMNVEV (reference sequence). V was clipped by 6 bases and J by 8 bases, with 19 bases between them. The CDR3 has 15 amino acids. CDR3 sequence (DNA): TGTGCCAGCAGCCGAAACCCAGGGGCTGGGGAAAAACTGTTTTTT. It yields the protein CASSRNPGAGEKLFF.

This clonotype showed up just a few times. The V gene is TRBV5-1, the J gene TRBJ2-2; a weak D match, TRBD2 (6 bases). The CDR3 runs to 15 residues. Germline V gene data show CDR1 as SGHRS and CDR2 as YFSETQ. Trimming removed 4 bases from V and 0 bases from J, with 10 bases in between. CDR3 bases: TGCGCCAGCAGCGCCGGGGGAGCGAACACCGGGGAGCTGTTTTTT. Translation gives CASSAGGANTGELFF.

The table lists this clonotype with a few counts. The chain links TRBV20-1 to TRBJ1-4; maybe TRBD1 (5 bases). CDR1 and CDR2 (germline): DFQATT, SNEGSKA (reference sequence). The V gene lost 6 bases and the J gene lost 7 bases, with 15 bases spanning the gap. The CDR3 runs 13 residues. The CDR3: CSAWDDTGEKLFF. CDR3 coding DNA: TGCAGTGCCTGGGACGACACAGGTGAAAAACTGTTTTTT.

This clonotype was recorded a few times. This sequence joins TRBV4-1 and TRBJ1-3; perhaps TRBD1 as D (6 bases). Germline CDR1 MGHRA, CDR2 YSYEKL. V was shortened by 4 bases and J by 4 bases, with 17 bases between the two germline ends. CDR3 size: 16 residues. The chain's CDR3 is CASSREPRGLGNTIYF. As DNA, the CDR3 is TGCGCCAGCAGCCGTGAGCCCAGGGGATTAGGAAACACCATATATTTT.

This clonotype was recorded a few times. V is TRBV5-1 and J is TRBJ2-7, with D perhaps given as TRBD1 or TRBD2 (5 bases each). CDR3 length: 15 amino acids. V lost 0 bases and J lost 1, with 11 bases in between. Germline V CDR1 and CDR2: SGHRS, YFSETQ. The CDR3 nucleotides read TGCGCCAGCAGCTTGGGGGACGCTGGATCCTACGAGCAGTACTTC. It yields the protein CASSLGDAGSYEQYF.

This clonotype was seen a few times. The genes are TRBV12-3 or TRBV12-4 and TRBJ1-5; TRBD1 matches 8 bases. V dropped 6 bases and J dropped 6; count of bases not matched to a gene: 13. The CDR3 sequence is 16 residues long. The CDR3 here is CASSLDSPGGAQPQHF. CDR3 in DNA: TGTGCCAGCAGCCTGGATAGCCCAGGGGGCGCTCAGCCCCAGCATTTT.

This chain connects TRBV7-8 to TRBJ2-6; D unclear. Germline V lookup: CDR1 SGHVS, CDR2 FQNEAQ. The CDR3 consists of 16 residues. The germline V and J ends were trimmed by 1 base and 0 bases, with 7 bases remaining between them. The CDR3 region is CASSLVWLSGANVLTF. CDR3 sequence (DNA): TGTGCCAGCAGCTTAGTTTGGCTCTCTGGGGCCAACGTCCTGACTTTC.

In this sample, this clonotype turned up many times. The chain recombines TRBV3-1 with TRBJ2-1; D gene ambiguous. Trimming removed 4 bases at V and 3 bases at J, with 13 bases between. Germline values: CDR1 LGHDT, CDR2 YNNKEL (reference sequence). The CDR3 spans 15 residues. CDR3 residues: CASSPTRTYYNEQFF. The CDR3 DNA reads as TGTGCCAGCAGCCCCACGCGAACCTACTACAATGAGCAGTTCTTC.